Sequencing of this T cell receptor (beta chain) was carried out in a study of blood T cells in healthy people across ages. This CDR3 comprises 18 residues. V was pared by 1 base and J by 9 bases, with 11 bases of the junction left unmatched. CDR1 and CDR2 (germline): LGHDT, YNNKEL (reference sequence). About this clonotype itself: What it binds is not known.

Study-level findings and limits: It was held that the diversity estimates obtained from one million T cells were underestimates. Roughly linear age-related decline in beta diversity appeared, significant by age 40. When set beside aged donors, long-lived donors presented more naive CD4+ cells and higher diversity.

A second PCR, run for roughly 7 to 12 cycles, used a sample-barcoded 5' primer plus a J-beta primer mix. TCRdb re-derived calls from the 5' RACE reads in MiXCR, one entry per CDR3 protein. Among 800,000 to 900,000 distinct CDR3 sequences, about 59% were seen once, and the ten largest hold approximately 30%. PBMCs numbering at least 6.5 million were isolated per sample. Sequencing was performed on blood. The chain joins TRBV3-1 to TRBJ2-1; 14 positions match TRBD2. The receptor comes from a man aged 30 to 39 in good health. The CDR3 DNA follows: TGTGCCAGCAGCCAAGCTCCTCCGACTAGCGGGGGGGCCGTTGAGCAGTTCTTC. It translates to CASSQAPPTSGGAVEQFF.